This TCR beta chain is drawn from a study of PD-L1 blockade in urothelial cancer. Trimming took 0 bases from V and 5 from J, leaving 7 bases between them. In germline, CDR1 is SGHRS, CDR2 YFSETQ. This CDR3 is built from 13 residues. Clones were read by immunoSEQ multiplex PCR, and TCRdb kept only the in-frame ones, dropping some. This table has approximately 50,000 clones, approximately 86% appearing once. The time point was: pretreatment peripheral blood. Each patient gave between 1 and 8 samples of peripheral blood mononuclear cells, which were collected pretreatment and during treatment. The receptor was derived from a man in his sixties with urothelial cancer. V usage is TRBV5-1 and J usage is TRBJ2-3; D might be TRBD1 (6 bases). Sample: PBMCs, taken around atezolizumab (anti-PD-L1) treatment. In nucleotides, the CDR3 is TGCGCCAGCAGCTTGGAGGGGGTAGATACGCAGTATTTT. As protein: CASSLEGVDTQYF.